This note documents a single T cell receptor (beta chain) sequence. Clones were read by immunoSEQ multiplex PCR, and TCRdb kept only the in-frame ones, dropping some. The data show about 120,000 clones, around 93% seen once. These data come from a study of T cell changes during pregnancy in multiple sclerosis. The germline CDR1 and CDR2 sequences are SGHTA and FQGNSA. The CDR3 sequence is 16 residues long. With 5 bases clipped from V and 6 bases from J, the junction kept 15 bases outside the gene matches. The source is a female donor with multiple sclerosis, enrolled in a pregnancy study. The source material was peripheral blood, sampled before pregnancy. The chain combines TRBV7-2 with TRBJ2-5, with 7 bases aligning to TRBD2. This chain's CDR3 is CASSPRDFGGLKTQYF. The DNA for the CDR3 is TGTGCCAGCAGCCCAAGGGACTTCGGGGGGTTAAAGACCCAGTACTTC. The variable domain in full, with the rest retrieved from reference TRBV7-2 and TRBJ2-5, is GAGVSQSPSNKVTEKGKDVELRCDPISGHTALYWYRQSLGQGLEFLIYFQGNSAPDKSGLPSDRFSAERTGGSVSTLTIQRTQQEDSAVYLCASSPRDFGGLKTQYFGPGTRLLVL.